This passage covers 16 T cell receptor beta chains from one sample sequenced in a study of T cell repertoires in cytomegalovirus infection. What these receptors recognize is not known. MiXCR, run by TCRdb on the reads, gives a single entry per CDR3 protein. Among some 120,000 distinct CDR3 sequences listed, over 25% were seen once. Sequenced here: CD8+ T cells from cultured PBMCs, sampled from culture after CMV antigen stimulation. Receptors originate from a human donor in good health (CMV status not recorded). Some clones in this sample may be carry-over from other donors' samples.

This clonotype appeared many times. The chain carries TRBV6-5 and TRBJ1-1; D is unclear. Trimming took 0 bases from V and 5 from J, leaving 22 bases between them. CDR1 is MNHEY, CDR2 SVGAGI, per germline. The CDR3 contains 18 residues. The CDR3 region has the DNA TGTGCCAGCAGTTACTCGACTATGGTATCAGGAGGGTATACTGAAGCTTTCTTT. Amino acids: CASSYSTMVSGGYTEAFF.

The rearrangement joins TRBV4-3 to TRBJ1-4; possibly TRBD1 for D (6 bases). V was pared by 0 bases and J by 11 bases, with 16 bases between. CDR3 size: 15 residues. Germline CDR1 is LGHNA and CDR2 is YSLEER. This chain's CDR3 is CASSQDLGTGQKLFF. The DNA of the CDR3 is TGCGCCAGCAGCCAAGATCTTGGAACAGGGCAGAAACTGTTTTTT.

This clonotype has at least ten counts. The chain couples TRBV20-1 to TRBJ2-7; 8 bases are a match to TRBD2. Germline trimming cut 5 bases from V and 3 bases from J; bases unmatched to any gene: 6. Germline lookup yields CDR1 DFQATT and CDR2 SNEGSKA (reference sequence). The CDR3 runs to 13 residues. The CDR3 region is CSAPAGGLYEQYF. As DNA, the CDR3 is TGCAGTGCTCCCGCGGGGGGTCTCTACGAGCAGTACTTC.

The chain uses TRBV27 and TRBJ2-1, with D perhaps matching TRBD1 (6 bases). This CDR3 comprises 13 residues. V was cut by 5 bases and J by 7 bases, with 12 bases left in between. Germline CDR1 is MNHEY and CDR2 is SMNVEV (reference sequence). For the CDR3, the DNA is TGTGCCAGCAGTACCGTACAGGGAAATGAGCAGTTCTTC. Its protein product is CASSTVQGNEQFF.

CDR3: CASSSGLAGTYNEQFF. The CDR3 bases are TGTGCCAGCAGTTCCGGACTAGCGGGGACATACAATGAGCAGTTCTTC. V and J are TRBV28 and TRBJ2-1, with 12 nucleotides matching TRBD2. V trimming: 4 bases; J trimming: 4 bases; junction bases outside the gene matches: 5. CDR1 MDHEN and CDR2 SYDVKM come from the germline V gene. There are 16 residues in the CDR3. The full variable domain, completed using reference TRBV28 and TRBJ2-1, is DVKVTQSSRYLVKRTGEKVFLECVQDMDHENMFWYRQDPGLGLRLIYFSYDVKMKEKGDIPEGYSVSREKKERFSLILESASTNQTSMYLCASSSGLAGTYNEQFFGPGTRLTVL.

The chain couples TRBV7-6 to TRBJ1-1; D remains unclear. The CDR3 totals 13 residues. The V gene lost 2 bases and the J gene lost 4 bases, with 8 bases spanning the gap. The germline CDR1 and CDR2 sequences are SGHVS and FNYEAQ. This CDR3 is CASSLRGGTEAFF. CDR3 in DNA: TGTGCCAGCAGCTTACGAGGAGGCACTGAAGCTTTCTTT.

To note about this clonotype: A much larger clone differs from this one at a single base, so this may be a read error. The CDR3 here is CASSLDWTGSYEQYF. In DNA, the CDR3 is TGTGCCAGCAGCTTAGATTGGACAGGATCCTACGAGCAGTACTTC. The chain recombines TRBV11-2 with TRBJ2-7, with TRBD1 identical over 7 bases. V lost 0 bases to trimming and J lost 1 base; unmatched junction nucleotides: 3. This CDR3 spans 15 amino acids. Looked up from germline, CDR1 is SGHAT and CDR2 is FQNNGV.

In this sample, this clonotype turned up many times. This sequence joins TRBV7-9 and TRBJ1-1, with 10 bases matching TRBD1. V was pared by 5 bases and J by 6 bases, with 15 bases of the junction left unmatched. The CDR3 has 17 amino acids. From germline, CDR1 is SEHNR and CDR2 FQNEAQ (reference sequence). CDR3 sequence (DNA): TGTGCCAGCAGCCCCTACGGGGATGACAGGGGGCTATCTGAAGCTTTCTTT. It codes for CASSPYGDDRGLSEAFF.

This clonotype was recorded at least ten times. The rearrangement uses TRBV19 and TRBJ1-2; TRBD1 matches at 10 bases. The germline gives CDR1 LNHDA, CDR2 SQIVND (reference sequence). V was pared by 7 bases and J by 3 bases, with 17 bases of the junction left unmatched. This CDR3 contains 18 residues. CDR3 sequence (DNA): TGTGCCAGTACCCTTCGGACGGGACAGGGGATTTTGCACTATGGCTACACCTTC. Amino acid sequence: CASTLRTGQGILHYGYTF.

The count of this clonotype is one. The rearrangement links TRBV28 to TRBJ2-3, with 8 nucleotides matching TRBD2. The CDR3 totals 16 residues. J was trimmed by 3 bases and V by 6 bases; bases with no gene match: 11. Germline CDR1 and CDR2: MDHEN and SYDVKM. CDR3 in DNA: TGTGCCAGCAGCTTAGGGCCGGGGGGGATGACAGATACGCAGTATTTT. Translation: CASSLGPGGMTDTQYF.

As for this clonotype: This clone may be a read error of a much larger clone one base away. V gene TRBV12-3 or TRBV12-4 combines with J gene TRBJ2-2; no reliable D call. The CDR3 has 12 residues. V was cut by 3 bases and J by 6 bases, with 5 bases left in between. The CDR3 region is CASSFEAGELFF. The CDR3 DNA reads TGTGCCAGCAGTTTTGAGGCCGGGGAGCTGTTTTTT.

The table lists this clonotype with a few counts. The chain couples TRBV7-8 to TRBJ2-7; D tentatively fits TRBD1 or TRBD2 (5 bases each). CDR3 length equals 17 residues. Trimming took 2 bases from V and 3 from J, leaving 20 bases between them. Germline loops: CDR1 SGHVS, CDR2 FQNEAQ. The CDR3 here is CASSLTLGTEKGYEQYF. CDR3 DNA sequence: TGTGCCAGCAGCTTAACTTTAGGGACGGAGAAGGGCTACGAGCAGTACTTC.

The V gene is TRBV12-3 or TRBV12-4, the J gene TRBJ1-6, with no clear D. CDR3 size: 15 residues. Trimming pared 5 bases from V and 6 bases from J, leaving 14 bases between. CDR3 sequence (DNA): TGTGCCAGCAGTGCTAGACCGGACCTTAATTCACCCCTCCACTTT. Translated, it gives CASSARPDLNSPLHF.

The V call is TRBV25-1, the J call TRBJ1-1; TRBD1 is a possible D gene (6 bases). Germline values: CDR1 MGHDK, CDR2 SYGVNS. Between the trimmed V and J ends, which lost 7 bases and 1 base, there was a span of 22 bases. There are 17 residues in the CDR3. CDR3 DNA sequence: TGTGCCAGCAAGGACAGTTCAGGTCGGGGGGCGAACACTGAAGCTTTCTTT. This codes for CASKDSSGRGANTEAFF. Using reference TRBV25-1 and TRBJ1-1 for the parts outside the CDR3, the full variable domain is EADIYQTPRYLVIGTGKKITLECSQTMGHDKMYWYQQDPGMELHLIHYSYGVNSTEKGDLSSESTVSRIRTEHFPLTLESARPSHTSQYLCASKDSSGRGANTEAFFGQGTRLTVV.

The chain recombines TRBV10-3 with TRBJ2-3; D is ambiguous. CDR3 size: 19 residues. Germline loops: CDR1 ENHRY, CDR2 SYGVKD. V lost 3 bases and J lost 2, with 24 bases in between. Here the CDR3 reads CAISDPAAVYRPNTDTQYF. As DNA, the CDR3 is TGTGCCATCAGTGACCCGGCTGCGGTTTACCGCCCGAACACAGATACGCAGTATTTT.

This clonotype was recorded many times. J is TRBJ2-7 and V is TRBV11-2; D is undetermined. The V gene's germline CDR1 is SGHAT and CDR2 FQNNGV. The CDR3 contains 14 residues. V lost 5 bases and J 1 base, leaving 12 bases between the germline ends. CDR3 residues: CASSPRPTSYEQYF. In nucleotides, the CDR3 is TGTGCCAGCAGCCCCCGACCGACTTCCTACGAGCAGTACTTC.